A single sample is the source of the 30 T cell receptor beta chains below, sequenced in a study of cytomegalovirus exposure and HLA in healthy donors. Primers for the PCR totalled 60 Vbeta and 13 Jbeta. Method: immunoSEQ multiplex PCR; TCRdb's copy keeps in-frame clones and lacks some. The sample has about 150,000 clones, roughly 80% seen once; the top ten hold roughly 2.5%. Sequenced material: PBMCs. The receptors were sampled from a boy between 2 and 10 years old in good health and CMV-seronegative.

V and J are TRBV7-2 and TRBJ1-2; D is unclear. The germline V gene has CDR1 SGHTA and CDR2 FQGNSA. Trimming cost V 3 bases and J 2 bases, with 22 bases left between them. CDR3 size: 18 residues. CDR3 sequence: CASSLDSPGGSTNYGYTF. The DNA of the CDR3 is TGTGCCAGCAGCTTGGACTCCCCGGGAGGTTCCACGAACTATGGCTACACCTTC.

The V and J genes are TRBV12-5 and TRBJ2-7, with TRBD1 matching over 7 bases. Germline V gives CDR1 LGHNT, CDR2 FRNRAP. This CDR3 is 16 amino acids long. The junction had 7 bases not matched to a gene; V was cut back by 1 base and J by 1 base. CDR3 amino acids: CASGLAFRDRSYEQYF. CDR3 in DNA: TGTGCTAGTGGTTTGGCCTTCCGGGACAGATCCTACGAGCAGTACTTC.

The CDR3 loop reads CASSRPGGRADYEQYF. CDR3 in DNA: TGTGCCAGCAGCCGCCCGGGCGGGAGGGCCGACTACGAGCAGTACTTC. The gene calls are TRBV7-9 and TRBJ2-7; 9 positions match TRBD2. V trimming: 5 bases; J trimming: 3 bases; junction bases outside the gene matches: 11. CDR1 and CDR2 from the germline V gene are SEHNR and FQNEAQ (reference sequence). The CDR3 spans 16 residues.

CDR3 in amino acids: CASSQDPTGGTLDTQYF. CDR3 DNA sequence: TGCGCCAGCAGCCAAGATCCGACAGGGGGGACCCTAGATACGCAGTATTTT. This chain joins TRBV4-3 and TRBJ2-3, with 9 bases fitting TRBD1. The germline gives CDR1 LGHNA, CDR2 YSLEER. This CDR3 has 17 amino acids. Trimming cost V 0 bases and J 5 bases; bases outside gene matches: 9.

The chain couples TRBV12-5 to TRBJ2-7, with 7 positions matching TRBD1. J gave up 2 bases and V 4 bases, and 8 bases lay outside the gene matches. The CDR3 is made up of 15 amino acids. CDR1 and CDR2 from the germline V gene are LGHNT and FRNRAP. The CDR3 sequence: CASGSRQGGAYEQYF. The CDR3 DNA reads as TGTGCTAGTGGTTCACGACAGGGCGGCGCCTACGAGCAGTACTTC.

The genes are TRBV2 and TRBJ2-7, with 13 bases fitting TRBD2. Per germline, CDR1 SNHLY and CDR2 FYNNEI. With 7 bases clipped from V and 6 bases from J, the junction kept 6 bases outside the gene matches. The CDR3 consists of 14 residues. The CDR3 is CASTRTSGRSEQYF. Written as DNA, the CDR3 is TGTGCCAGCACCCGGACTAGCGGGAGATCCGAGCAGTACTTC.

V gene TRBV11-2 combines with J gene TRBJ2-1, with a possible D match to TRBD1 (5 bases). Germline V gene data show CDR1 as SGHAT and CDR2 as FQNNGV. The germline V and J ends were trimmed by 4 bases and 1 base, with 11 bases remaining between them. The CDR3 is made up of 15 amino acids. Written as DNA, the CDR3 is TGTGCCAGCAGCTCGGTGAAGGGGTCCTACAATGAGCAGTTCTTC. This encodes CASSSVKGSYNEQFF.

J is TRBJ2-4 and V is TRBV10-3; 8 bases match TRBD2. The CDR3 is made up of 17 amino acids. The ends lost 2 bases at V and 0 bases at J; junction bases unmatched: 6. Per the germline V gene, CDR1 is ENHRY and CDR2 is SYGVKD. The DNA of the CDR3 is TGTGCCATCAGTGAGGGCACGGGGGGGGGAGCCAAAAACATTCAGTACTTC. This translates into CAISEGTGGGAKNIQYF.

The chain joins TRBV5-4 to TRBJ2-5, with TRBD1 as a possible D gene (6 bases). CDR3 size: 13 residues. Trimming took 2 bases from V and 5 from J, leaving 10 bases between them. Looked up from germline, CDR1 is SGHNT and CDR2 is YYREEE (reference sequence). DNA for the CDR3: TGTGCCAGCAGCTTTGACAGGCAGGAGACCCAGTACTTC. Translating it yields CASSFDRQETQYF.

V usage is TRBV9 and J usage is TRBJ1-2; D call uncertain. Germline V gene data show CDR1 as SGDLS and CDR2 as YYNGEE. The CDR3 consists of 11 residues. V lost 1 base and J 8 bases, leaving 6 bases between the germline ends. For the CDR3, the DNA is TGTGCCAGCAGCGTAAACGGGGGCTACACCTTC. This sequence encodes CASSVNGGYTF. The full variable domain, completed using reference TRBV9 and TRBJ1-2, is DSGVTQTPKHLITATGQRVTLRCSPRSGDLSVYWYQQSLDQGLQFLIQYYNGEERAKGNILERFSAQQFPDLHSELNLSSLELGDSALYFCASSVNGGYTFGSGTRLTVV.

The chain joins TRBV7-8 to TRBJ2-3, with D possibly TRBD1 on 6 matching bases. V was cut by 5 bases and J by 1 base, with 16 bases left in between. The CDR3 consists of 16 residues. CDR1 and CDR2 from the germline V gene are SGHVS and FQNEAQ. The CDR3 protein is CASSLGYPGGTDTQYF. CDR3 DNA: TGTGCCAGCAGCCTTGGGTACCCAGGGGGCACAGATACGCAGTATTTT.

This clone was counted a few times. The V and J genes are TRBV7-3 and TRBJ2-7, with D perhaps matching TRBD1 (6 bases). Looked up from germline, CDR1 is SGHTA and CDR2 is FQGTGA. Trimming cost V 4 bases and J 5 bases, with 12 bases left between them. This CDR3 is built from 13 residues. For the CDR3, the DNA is TGTGCCAGCAGCTCCGAGACAGGCAACGAGCAGTACTTC. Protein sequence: CASSSETGNEQYF.

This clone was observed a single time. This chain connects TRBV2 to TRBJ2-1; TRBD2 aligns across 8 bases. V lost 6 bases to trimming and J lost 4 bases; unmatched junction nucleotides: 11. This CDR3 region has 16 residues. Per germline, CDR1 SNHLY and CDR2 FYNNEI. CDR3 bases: TGTGCCAGCAGGGACCCGGGACTAGGATATTACAATGAGCAGTTCTTC. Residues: CASRDPGLGYYNEQFF.

The CDR3 reads CASSIRLAGGRYLTHEQFF. The CDR3, as DNA: TGTGCCAGCAGCATAAGACTAGCGGGGGGGCGATACTTAACCCATGAGCAGTTCTTC. This chain connects TRBV13 to TRBJ2-1; 14 bases are a match to TRBD2. There are 19 residues in the CDR3. V was pared by 5 bases and J by 8 bases, with 17 bases of the junction left unmatched. Germline V gene data show CDR1 as PRHDT and CDR2 as FYEKMQ (reference sequence).

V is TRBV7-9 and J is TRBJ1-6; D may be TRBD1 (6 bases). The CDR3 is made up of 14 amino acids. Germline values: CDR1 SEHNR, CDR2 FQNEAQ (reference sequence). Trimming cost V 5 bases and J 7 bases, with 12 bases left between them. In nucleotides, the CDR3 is TGTGCCAGCAGCCAAACAGGGCTCAATTCACCCCTCCACTTT. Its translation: CASSQTGLNSPLHF.

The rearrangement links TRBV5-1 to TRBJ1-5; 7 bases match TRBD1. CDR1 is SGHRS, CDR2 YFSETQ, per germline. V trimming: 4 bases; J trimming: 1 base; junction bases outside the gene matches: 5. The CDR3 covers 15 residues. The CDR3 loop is CASSPGQLSNQPQHF. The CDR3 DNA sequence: TGCGCCAGCAGCCCGGGACAGTTGAGCAATCAGCCCCAGCATTTT. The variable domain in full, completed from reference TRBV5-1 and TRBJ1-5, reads KAGVTQTPRYLIKTRGQQVTLSCSPISGHRSVSWYQQTPGQGLQFLFEYFSETQRNKGNFPGRFSGRQFSNSRSEMNVSTLELGDSALYLCASSPGQLSNQPQHFGDGTRLSIL.

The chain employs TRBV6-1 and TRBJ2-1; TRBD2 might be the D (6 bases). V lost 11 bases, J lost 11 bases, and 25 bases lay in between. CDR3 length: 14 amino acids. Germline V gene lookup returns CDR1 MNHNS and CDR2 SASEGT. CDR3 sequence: CASLKPGAPNQQFF. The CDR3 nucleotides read TGTGCCTCCCTTAAACCGGGAGCCCCGAATCAGCAGTTCTTC.

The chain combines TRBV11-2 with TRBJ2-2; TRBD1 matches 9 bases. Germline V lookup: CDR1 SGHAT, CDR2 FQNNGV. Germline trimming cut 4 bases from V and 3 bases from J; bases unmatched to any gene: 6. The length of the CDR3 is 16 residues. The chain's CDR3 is CASSWGGQGDTGELFF. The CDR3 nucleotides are TGTGCCAGCAGCTGGGGGGGACAGGGTGACACCGGGGAGCTGTTTTTT.

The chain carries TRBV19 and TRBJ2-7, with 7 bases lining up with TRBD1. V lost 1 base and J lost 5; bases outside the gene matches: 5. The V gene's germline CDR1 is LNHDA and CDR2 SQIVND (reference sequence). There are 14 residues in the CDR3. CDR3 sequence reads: CASSIATGSHEQYF. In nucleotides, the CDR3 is TGTGCCAGTAGTATAGCGACAGGGTCCCACGAGCAGTACTTC.

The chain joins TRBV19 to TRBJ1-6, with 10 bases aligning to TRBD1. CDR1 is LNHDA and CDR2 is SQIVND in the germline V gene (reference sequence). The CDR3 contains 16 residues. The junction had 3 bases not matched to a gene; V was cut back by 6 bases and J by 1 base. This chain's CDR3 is CASSRQGASYNSPLHF. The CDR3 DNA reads TGTGCCAGTAGCCGACAGGGGGCATCCTATAATTCACCCCTCCACTTT.

DNA of the CDR3: TGTGCCAGCAGTTTGGTCACCAGGGTGAACACTGAAGCTTTCTTT. It encodes CASSLVTRVNTEAFF. V gene TRBV27 combines with J gene TRBJ1-1, with D possibly TRBD1 on 5 matching bases. The germline gives CDR1 MNHEY, CDR2 SMNVEV (reference sequence). Trimming cost V 3 bases and J 0 bases, with 11 bases left between them. CDR3 length: 15 amino acids.

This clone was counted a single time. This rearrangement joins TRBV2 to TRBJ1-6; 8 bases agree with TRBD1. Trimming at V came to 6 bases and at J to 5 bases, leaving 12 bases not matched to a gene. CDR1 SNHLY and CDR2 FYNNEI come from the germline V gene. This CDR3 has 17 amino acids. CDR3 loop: CASRGQEGYPNNSPLHF. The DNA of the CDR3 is TGTGCCAGCAGGGGACAGGAAGGGTATCCCAATAATTCACCCCTCCACTTT.

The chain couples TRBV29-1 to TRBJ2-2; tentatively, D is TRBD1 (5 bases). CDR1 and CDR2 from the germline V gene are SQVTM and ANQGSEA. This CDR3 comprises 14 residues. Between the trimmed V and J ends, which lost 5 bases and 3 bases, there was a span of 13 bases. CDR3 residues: CSVNRGSDTGELFF. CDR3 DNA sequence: TGCAGCGTTAATAGGGGTTCGGACACCGGGGAGCTGTTTTTT.

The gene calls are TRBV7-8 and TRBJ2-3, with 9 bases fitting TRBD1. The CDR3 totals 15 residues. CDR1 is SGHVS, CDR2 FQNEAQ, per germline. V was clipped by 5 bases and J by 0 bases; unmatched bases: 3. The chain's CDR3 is CASSIQGASTDTQYF. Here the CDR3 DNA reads TGTGCCAGCAGCATACAGGGGGCGAGCACAGATACGCAGTATTTT.

The DNA of the CDR3 is TGTGCCAGCGGGGGGGACCCCTCCTACGAGCAGTACTTC. This translates into CASGGDPSYEQYF. The chain joins TRBV25-1 to TRBJ2-7; 7 nucleotides agree with TRBD2. Germline V gene lookup returns CDR1 MGHDK and CDR2 SYGVNS. The ends lost 8 bases at V and 0 bases at J; junction bases unmatched: 4. The CDR3 totals 13 residues.

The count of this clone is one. The CDR3 nucleotides are TGTGCCAGTAGTACCTCGTTTGCAACTAATGAAAAACTGTTTTTT. It codes for CASSTSFATNEKLFF. The chain joins TRBV19 to TRBJ1-4; unclear D gene. The CDR3 has 15 amino acids. The germline V gene encodes CDR1 LNHDA and CDR2 SQIVND (reference sequence). Deletions cut 4 bases from V and 0 bases from J, with 9 bases between.

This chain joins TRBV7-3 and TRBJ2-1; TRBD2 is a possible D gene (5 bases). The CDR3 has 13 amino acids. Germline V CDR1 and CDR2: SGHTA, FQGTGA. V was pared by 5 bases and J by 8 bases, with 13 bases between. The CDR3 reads CASSRTLGHEQFF. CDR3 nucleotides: TGTGCCAGCAGCAGGACTTTAGGTCATGAGCAGTTCTTC.

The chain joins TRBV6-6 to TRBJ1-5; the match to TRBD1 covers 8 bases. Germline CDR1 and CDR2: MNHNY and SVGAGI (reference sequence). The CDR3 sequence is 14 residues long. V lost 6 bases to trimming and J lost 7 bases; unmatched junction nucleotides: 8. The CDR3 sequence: CASRFGQGPQPQHF. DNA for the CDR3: TGTGCCAGCAGGTTCGGACAGGGACCCCAGCCCCAGCATTTT.

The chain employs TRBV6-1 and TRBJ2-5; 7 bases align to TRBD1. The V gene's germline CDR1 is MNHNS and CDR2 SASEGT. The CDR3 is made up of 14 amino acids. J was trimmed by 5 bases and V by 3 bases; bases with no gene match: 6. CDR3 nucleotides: TGTGCCAGCAGTGATTTAGGGGGCGCGGAGACCCAGTACTTC. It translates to CASSDLGGAETQYF.

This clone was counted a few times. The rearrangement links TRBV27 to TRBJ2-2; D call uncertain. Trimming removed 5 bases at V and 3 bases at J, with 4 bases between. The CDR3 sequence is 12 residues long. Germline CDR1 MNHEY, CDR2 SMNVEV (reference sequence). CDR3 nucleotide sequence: TGTGCCAGCAGTCTGTACACCGGGGAGCTGTTTTTT. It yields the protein CASSLYTGELFF.